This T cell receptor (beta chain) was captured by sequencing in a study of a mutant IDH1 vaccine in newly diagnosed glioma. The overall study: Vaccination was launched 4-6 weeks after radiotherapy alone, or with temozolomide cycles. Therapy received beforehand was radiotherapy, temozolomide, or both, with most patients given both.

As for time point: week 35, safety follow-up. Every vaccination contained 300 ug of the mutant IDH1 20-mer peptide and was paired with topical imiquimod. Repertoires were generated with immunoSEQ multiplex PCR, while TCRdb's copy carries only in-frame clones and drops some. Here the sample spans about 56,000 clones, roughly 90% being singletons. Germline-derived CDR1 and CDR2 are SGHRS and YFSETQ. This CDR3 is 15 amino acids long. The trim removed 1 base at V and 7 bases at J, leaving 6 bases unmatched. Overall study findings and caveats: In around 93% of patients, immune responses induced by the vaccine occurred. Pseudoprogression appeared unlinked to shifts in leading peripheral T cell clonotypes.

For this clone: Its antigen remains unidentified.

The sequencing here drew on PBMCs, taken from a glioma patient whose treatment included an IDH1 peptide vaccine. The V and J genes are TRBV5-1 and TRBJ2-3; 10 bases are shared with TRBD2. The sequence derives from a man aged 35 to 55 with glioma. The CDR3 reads CASSLLAGGANTQYF. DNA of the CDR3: TGCGCCAGCAGCTTGTTAGCGGGAGGTGCAAATACGCAGTATTTT.